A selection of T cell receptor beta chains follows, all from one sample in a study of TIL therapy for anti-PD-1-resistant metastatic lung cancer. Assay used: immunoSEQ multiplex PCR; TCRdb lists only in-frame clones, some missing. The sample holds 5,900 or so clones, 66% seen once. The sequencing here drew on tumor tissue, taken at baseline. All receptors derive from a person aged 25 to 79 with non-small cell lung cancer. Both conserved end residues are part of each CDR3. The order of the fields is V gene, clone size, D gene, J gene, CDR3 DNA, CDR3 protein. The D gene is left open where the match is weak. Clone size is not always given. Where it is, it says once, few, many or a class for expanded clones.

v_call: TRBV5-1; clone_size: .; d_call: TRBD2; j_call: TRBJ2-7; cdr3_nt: TGCGCCAGCAGCTCGGTAGCGGGAGCGTACGAGCAGTACTTC; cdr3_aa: CASSSVAGAYEQYF
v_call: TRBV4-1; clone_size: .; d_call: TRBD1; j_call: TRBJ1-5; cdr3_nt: TGCGCCAGCAGCCAAGCCGGCAGGGGGCTGGGTCAGCCCCAGCATTTT; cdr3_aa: CASSQAGRGLGQPQHF
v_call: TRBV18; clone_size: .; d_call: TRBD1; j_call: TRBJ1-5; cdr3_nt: TGTGCCAGCTCACTGGGACAGGGGGATCAGCCCCAGCATTTT; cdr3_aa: CASSLGQGDQPQHF
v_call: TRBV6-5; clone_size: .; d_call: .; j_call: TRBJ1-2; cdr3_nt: TGTGCCAGCAGCCCCGACGGGGGCAAGAGCTACACCTTC; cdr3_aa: CASSPDGGKSYTF
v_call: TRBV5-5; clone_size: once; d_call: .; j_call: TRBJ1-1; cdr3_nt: TGTGCCAGCACCCTTGATGGCTTTATGGGCACTGAAGCTTTCTTT; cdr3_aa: CASTLDGFMGTEAFF
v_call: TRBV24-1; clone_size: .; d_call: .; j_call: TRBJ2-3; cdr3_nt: TGTGCCACCAGTGATCCTTCGGACAGAATCAACGGACAAACTAGCACAGATACGCAGTATTTT; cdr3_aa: CATSDPSDRINGQTSTDTQYF
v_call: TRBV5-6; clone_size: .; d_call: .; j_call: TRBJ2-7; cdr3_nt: TGTGCCAGCAGTTCCATCGGGAGATCCCCCGATGAGCAGTACTTC; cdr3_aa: CASSSIGRSPDEQYF
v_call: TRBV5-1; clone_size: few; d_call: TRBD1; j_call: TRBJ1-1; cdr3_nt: TGCGCCAGCAGCTTGACAGGGGGCCGCACTGAAGCTTTCTTT; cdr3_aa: CASSLTGGRTEAFF
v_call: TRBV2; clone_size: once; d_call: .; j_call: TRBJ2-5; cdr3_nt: TGTGCCAGCACTGGTTGGGGTGGGGAGACCCAGTACTTC; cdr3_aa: CASTGWGGETQYF
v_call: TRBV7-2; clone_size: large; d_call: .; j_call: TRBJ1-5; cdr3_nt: TGTGCCAGCAGCTTGGTCATACCTCAGCCCCAGCATTTT; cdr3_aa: CASSLVIPQPQHF
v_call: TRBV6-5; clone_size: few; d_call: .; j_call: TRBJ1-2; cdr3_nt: TGTGCCAGCAGTCTGGACAGTTCTAACTATGGCTACACCTTC; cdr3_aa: CASSLDSSNYGYTF
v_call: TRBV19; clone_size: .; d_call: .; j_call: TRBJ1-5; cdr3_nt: TGTGCCAGTAGTATAAGACCGGGCAATCAGCCCCAGCATTTT; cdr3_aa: CASSIRPGNQPQHF
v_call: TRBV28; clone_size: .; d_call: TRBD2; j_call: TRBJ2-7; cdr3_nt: TGTGCCAGCCTTCACGGGGGGGAACTACAGGGCGAGCAGTACTTC; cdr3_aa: CASLHGGELQGEQYF
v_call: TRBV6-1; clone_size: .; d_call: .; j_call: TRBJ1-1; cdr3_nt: TGTGCCAGCAGTGAACAGGGAGGGCTAGTGCGGGCTTTCTTT; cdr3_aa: CASSEQGGLVRAFF
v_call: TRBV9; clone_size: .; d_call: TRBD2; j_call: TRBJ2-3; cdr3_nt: TGTGCCAGCACCGGGAGGAGCGGGGGGGCAGATACGCAGTATTTT; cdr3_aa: CASTGRSGGADTQYF
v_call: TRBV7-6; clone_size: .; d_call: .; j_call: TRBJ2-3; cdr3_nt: TGTGCCAGCAGCTTTTCCGAGCCAGATACGCAGTATTTT; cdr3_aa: CASSFSEPDTQYF
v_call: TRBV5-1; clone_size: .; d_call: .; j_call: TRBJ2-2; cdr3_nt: TGCGCCAGCAGCTTGGCGTTCGGGGAGCTGTTTTTT; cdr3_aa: CASSLAFGELFF
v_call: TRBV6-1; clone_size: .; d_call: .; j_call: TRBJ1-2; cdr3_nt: TGTGCCAGCAGTGAAGCGGGCACCAACTATGGCTACACCTTC; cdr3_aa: CASSEAGTNYGYTF
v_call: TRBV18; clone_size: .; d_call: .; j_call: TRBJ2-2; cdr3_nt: TGTGCCAGTTCCCCCTACCAGGGATCCGGGGAGCTGTTTTTT; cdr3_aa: CASSPYQGSGELFF
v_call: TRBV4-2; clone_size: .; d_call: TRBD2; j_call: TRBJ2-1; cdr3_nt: TGTGCCAGCAGCCAAGAAGTAGGGCGGGGGGGCCAGGATGAGCAGTTCTTC; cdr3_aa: CASSQEVGRGGQDEQFF
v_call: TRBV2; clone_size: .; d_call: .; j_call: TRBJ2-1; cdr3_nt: TGTGCCAGCACTCAGGAGTACAATGAGCAGTTCTTC; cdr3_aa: CASTQEYNEQFF
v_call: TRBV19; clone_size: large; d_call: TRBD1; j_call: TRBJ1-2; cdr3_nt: TGTGCCAGTAGTATGACAGGGTTCGCGAACTATGGCTACACCTTC; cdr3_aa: CASSMTGFANYGYTF
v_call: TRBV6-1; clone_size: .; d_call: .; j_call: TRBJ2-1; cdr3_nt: TGTGCCAGCAGTGAACTACGGACGGGCGCCAATGAGCAGTTCTTC; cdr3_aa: CASSELRTGANEQFF
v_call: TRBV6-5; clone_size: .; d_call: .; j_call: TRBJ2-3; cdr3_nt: TGTGCCAGCAGTTACTCGTCGGCGGGCACAGATACGCAGTATTTT; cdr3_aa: CASSYSSAGTDTQYF
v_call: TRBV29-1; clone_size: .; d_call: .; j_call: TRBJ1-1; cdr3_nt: TGCAGCGTTGACCCCCCAGGGACGAACACTGAAGCTTTCTTT; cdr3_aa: CSVDPPGTNTEAFF
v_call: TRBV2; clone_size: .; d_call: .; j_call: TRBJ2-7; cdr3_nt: TGTGCCAGCAGTGCCGGCGACGAGCAGTACTTC; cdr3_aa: CASSAGDEQYF
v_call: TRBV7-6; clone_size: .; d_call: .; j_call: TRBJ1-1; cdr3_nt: TGTGCCAGCAGGAAAAAAGCTTTCTTT; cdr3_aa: CASRKKAFF
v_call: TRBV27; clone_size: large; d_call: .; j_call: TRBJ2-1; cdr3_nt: TGTGCCAGCAGTTCTCACTCGCATTACAATGAGCAGTTCTTC; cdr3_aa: CASSSHSHYNEQFF
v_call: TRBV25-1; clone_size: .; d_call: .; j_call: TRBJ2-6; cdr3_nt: TGTGCCAGCAGTGATTCGGGCAGACCTGGGGCCAACGTCCTGACTTTC; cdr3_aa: CASSDSGRPGANVLTF
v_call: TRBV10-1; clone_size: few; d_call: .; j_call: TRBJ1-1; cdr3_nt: TGCGCCAGCAGTGAGTCGGGCAGGGCACCCACTGAAGCTTTCTTT; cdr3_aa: CASSESGRAPTEAFF
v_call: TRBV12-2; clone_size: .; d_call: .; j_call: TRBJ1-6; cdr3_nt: TGTGCAAGTCGCTGGGGACAGGGGGGATCTTCACCCCTCCACTTT; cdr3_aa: CASRWGQGGSSPLHF
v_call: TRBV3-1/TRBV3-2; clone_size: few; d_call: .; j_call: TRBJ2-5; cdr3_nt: TGTGCCAGCAGCCAAGGGGGGTTATTTGGAGAGGAGACCCAGTACTTC; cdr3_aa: CASSQGGLFGEETQYF
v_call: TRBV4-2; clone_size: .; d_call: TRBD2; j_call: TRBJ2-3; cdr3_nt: TGTGCCAGCAGCCAAGAGTTAGCGGGGGCGCATTTACGTACAGATACGCAGTATTTT; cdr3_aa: CASSQELAGAHLRTDTQYF
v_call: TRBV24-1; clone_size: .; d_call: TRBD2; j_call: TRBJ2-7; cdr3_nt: TGTGCCACCAGTGATCCCCAGGGACAGAAAATTCGTCTAGCGGGACGGGCCTCCTACGAGCAGTACTTC; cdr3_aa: CATSDPQGQKIRLAGRASYEQYF
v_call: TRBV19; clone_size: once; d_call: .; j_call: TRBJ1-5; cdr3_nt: TGTGCCAGTAGTATCGGGGATCAGCCCCAGCATTTT; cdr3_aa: CASSIGDQPQHF
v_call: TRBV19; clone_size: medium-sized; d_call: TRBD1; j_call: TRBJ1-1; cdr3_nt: TGTGCCAGTAGTATCGGGACAGTTGAAGCTTTCTTT; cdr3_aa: CASSIGTVEAFF
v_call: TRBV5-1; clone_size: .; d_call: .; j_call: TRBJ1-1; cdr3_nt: TGCGCCAGCAGGTCTGGAACGACTGAAGCTTTCTTT; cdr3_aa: CASRSGTTEAFF
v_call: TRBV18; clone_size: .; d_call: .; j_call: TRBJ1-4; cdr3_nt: TGTGCCAGCTCACCAATAGGTGCAACTAATGAAAAACTGTTTTTT; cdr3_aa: CASSPIGATNEKLFF
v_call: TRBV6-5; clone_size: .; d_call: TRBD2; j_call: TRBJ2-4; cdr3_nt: TGTGCCAGCAGGGTCGTGTCTAGCGGGAGAAACATTCAGTACTTC; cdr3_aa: CASRVVSSGRNIQYF
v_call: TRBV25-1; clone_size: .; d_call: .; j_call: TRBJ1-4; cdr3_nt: TGTGCCAGCAGCCAACGGGGGAGTTTGGGTGAAAAACTGTTTTTT; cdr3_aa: CASSQRGSLGEKLFF
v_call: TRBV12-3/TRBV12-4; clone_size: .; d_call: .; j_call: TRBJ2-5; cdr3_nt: TGTGCCAGCAGTTCTGGGCCGATAAAGACCCAGTACTTC; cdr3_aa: CASSSGPIKTQYF
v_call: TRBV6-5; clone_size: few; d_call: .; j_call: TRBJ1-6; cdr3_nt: TGTGCCAGCAGTTACGGGAATTCACCCCTCCACTTT; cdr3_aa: CASSYGNSPLHF
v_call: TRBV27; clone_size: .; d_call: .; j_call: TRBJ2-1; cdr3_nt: TGTGCCAGCAGTTCCCCTCTACGCAGTGAGCAGTTCTTC; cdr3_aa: CASSSPLRSEQFF
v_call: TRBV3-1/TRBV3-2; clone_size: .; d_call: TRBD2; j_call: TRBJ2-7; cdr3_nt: TGTGCCAGCAGCCAACAGGGACTAGCGGGAGTCTACGAGCAGTACTTC; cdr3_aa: CASSQQGLAGVYEQYF
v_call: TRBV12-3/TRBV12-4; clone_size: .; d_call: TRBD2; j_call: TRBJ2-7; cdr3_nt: TGTGCCAGCACGAGCGGGAGCTCCTACGAGCAGTACTTC; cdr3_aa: CASTSGSSYEQYF
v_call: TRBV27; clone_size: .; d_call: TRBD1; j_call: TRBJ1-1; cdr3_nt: TGTGCCAGCAGTTTAGCCGTGGAGGGGGCGGGGGGGAACACTGAAGCTTTCTTT; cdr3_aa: CASSLAVEGAGGNTEAFF
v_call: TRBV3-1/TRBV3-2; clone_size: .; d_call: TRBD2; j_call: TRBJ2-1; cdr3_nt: TGTGCCAGCAGCCAACCCCCCTCGGGGGGATCCTACAATGAGCAGTTCTTC; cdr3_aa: CASSQPPSGGSYNEQFF
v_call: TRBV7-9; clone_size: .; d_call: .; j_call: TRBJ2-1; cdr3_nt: TGTGCCAGCAGCACGACTAGGTGGAATGAGCAGTTCTTC; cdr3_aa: CASSTTRWNEQFF
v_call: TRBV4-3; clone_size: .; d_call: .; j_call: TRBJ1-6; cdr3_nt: TGCGCCAGCAGCCATGAAGTTACGGACTTTCGTTCACCCCTCCACTTT; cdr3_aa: CASSHEVTDFRSPLHF
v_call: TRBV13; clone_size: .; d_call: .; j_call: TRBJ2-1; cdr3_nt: TGTGCCAGCAGCACCAGGGAGGAGGATGAGCAGTTCTTC; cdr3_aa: CASSTREEDEQFF
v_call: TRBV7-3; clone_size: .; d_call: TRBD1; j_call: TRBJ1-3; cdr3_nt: TGTGCCAGCAGCTTTACAGGGGGGTACGGAAACACCATATATTTT; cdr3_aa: CASSFTGGYGNTIYF